This record looks at one T cell receptor beta chain sequence and its context. This CDR3 region has 13 residues. Deletions cut 8 bases from V and 0 bases from J, with 13 bases between. The germline V gene encodes CDR1 GTSNPN and CDR2 SVGIG (reference sequence). The data belong to a study of T cell responses to AZD1222 COVID-19 vaccine. The assay was immunoSEQ multiplex PCR, and TCRdb's table has in-frame clones only and misses some. This sample has approximately 110,000 clones, with 70% to 90% found just once. The specimen was peripheral blood, collected 28 days after the second AZD1222 dose. This TCR was sampled from an adult who received the AZD1222 COVID-19 vaccine. V usage is TRBV30 and J usage is TRBJ1-2; perhaps TRBD1 as D (5 bases). This CDR3 reads CALSGGPNYGYTF. In DNA, the CDR3 is TGTGCCCTTAGCGGGGGTCCTAACTATGGCTACACCTTC. Complete variable domain (other parts from reference TRBV30 and TRBJ1-2): SQTIHQWPATLVQPVGSPLSLECTVEGTSNPNLYWYRQAAGRGLQLLFYSVGIGQISSEVPQNLSASRPQDRQFILSSKKLLLSDSGFYLCALSGGPNYGYTFGSGTRLTVV.